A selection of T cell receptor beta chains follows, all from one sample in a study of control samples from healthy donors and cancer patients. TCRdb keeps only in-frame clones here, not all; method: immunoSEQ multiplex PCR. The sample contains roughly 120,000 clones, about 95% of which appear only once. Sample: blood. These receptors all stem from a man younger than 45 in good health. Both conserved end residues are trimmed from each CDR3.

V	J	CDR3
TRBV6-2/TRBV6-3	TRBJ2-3	ASSYSLPDGITDTQY
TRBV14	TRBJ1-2	ASSPWGIGGYT
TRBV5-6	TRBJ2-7	ASSLSLGFDEQY
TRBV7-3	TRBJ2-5	ASSSDLTGGTQY
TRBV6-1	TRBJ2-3	ASSALAGSPSDTQY
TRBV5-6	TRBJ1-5	ASSLSRTGNQPQH
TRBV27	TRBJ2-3	ASTFSRVAGFTSTDTQY
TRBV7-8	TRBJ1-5	ASSFRPGQPQH
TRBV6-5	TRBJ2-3	ATNRDRSTDTQY
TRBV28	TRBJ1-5	ASSFGTGNNQPQH
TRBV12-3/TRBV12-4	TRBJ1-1	ASSFTGSTEAF
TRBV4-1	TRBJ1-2	ASSPAGAMTSRNYGYT
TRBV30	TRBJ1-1	AWSLTGAMNTEAF
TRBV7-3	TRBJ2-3	ASSLGLASTDTQY
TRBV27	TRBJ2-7	ASSPTGFALYEQY
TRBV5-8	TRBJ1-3	ASSLGDSVGNTIY
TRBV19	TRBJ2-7	ASSMASGTYEQY
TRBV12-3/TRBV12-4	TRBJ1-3	ASSFSLGNTIY
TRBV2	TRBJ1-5	ASSENSQGAYSNQPQH
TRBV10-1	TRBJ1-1	ASSESRGNTEAF
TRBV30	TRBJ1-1	AWRGLTEAF
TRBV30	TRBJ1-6	AWSKQINSPLH
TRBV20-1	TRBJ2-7	SASKGGLYEQY
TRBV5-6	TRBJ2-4	ASSRLAGAKNIQY
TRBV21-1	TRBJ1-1	ASSKAGNPPDLNTEAF
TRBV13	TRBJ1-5	ASSVRGNQPQH
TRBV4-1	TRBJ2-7	ASSQIPGQGTYEQY
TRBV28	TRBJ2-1	ASSLSGTYNEQF
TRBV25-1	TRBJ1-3	ASVQGSTIY
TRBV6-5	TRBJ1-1	ASWKQGATEAF
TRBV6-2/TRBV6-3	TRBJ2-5	ASSYFVARSWETQY
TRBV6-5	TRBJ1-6	ASSYGEANSPLH
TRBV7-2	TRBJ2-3	ASSLVRGDTQY
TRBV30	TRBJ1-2	AWSRTGQGNYGYT
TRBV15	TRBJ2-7	ATSTEKGGKQY
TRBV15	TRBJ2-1	ATSRDGGGGQF
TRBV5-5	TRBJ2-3	ASRRIADDTQY
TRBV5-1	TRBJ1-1	ASSLGQGELYTEAF
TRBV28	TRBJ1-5	ASSFLAGNQPQH
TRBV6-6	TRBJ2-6	ASSSGGTGANVLT
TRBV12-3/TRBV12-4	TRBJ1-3	ASSLGTRDTIY
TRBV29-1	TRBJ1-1	SVEPRPGPNTEAF
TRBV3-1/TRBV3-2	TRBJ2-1	ASSHYSRGLGNNEQF
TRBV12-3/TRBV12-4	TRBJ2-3	ASSLPSSDTQY
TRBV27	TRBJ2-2	ASSSRGQANTGELF
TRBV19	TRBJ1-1	ASSINSFNTEAF
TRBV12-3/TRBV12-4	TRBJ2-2	ASRLYTGELF
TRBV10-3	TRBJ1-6	AARGGDSGPLH
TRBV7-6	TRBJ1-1	ASSLALSGGYTEAF
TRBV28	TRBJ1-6	ASLQGSYNSPLH
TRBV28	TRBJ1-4	ASRAGQGGEKLF
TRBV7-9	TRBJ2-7	ASSSSTLTEQY
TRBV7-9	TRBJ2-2	ASSGTGELF
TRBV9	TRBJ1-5	ASSGTANNQPQH
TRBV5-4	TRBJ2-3	ASSRPTGDTQY